This entry describes one T cell receptor (beta chain). A single count supports this clonotype. Its specific antigen is unknown. The sample holds no much larger clone one base away, and base qualities are not on file. A solitary read yields weak support. This sample stems from a study of regulatory T cells in long-lasting Graves disease (dated by TCRdb to the early 2020s). About the investigation overall: Newly diagnosed Graves' disease patients had taken antithyroid drugs for less than 3 months. Persistent Graves' disease patients were compared with newly diagnosed Graves' disease patients by peripheral blood TCR sequencing and RNA sequencing. The study was conducted in China and was registered as a clinical trial. A total of around 35 samples underwent TCR sequencing: roughly 13 from persistent and about 20 from newly diagnosed Graves' disease patients.

Sample time point, as interpreted from the label and publication: newly diagnosed GD, antithyroid drugs for less than 3 months. For both TCR sequencing and RNA sequencing, RNA was extracted from PBMCs in TRIzol. The diagnosis of Graves' disease followed American Thyroid Association guidelines. Recruitment of patients was carried out at an endocrinology department in Xi'an, China. Each patient gave 7.5 to 10 milliliters of peripheral blood, collected in an EDTA anticoagulant tube. Ficoll Paque Plus density gradient separation was used to isolate PBMCs, and no additional T cell sorting was done. An Agilent 2100 Bioanalyzer and agarose gel were used to check RNA quality, while a NanoDrop 2000 measured RNA concentration. In the germline V gene, CDR1 corresponds to MNHEY and CDR2 to SVGEGT. Trimming removed 5 bases from V and 8 bases from J, leaving 8 bases between the germline ends. The CDR3 spans 11 residues, from the cysteine through the phenylalanine. CDR3 DNA is the only sequence kept; it has 33 bases, read in frame from the first base.

Receptors were amplified or captured by multiplex PCR. Sequencing took place on an Illumina HiSeq 4000. CDR3 regions were amplified by Arm-PCR with iRepertoire HTBI primers to construct TCR beta libraries. Before sequencing, the PCR products went through gel purification. The study's own analysis went as follows. Across samples, roughly 60 TRBV and roughly 15 TRBJ segments were identified and used for gene usage analysis of CDR3 amino acid clonotypes. COPE and FqMerger were used to merge the filtered high-quality paired reads into contigs. Contigs were aligned with BLAST to IMGT TRBV, TRBD and TRBJ reference genes, and CDR3 was defined per IMGT. Highly expanded clones were defined as clonotypes with a frequency above 0.1%. Repertoire diversity was measured by Shannon entropy, and V-J evenness by the Gini coefficient. Clonotypes shared by more than one individual were considered public. The public reads were run again by TCRdb, first through fastp at Q25 and then through MiXCR, and only productive beta chains were kept. Rows with a matching CDR3 protein are joined into one entry that keeps the most common DNA and genes. TCRdb, rather than the study authors, made the V and J calls. The sample contains approximately 560,000 distinct CDR3 sequences, around 16% of them found a single time. The ten largest clones capture more than 10% of the sample.

Paper-wide results and their limitations: The authors acknowledged the small sample size as a limitation that may reduce accuracy. Compared with newly diagnosed patients, persistent Graves' disease patients had lower TCR Shannon entropy and fewer highly expanded clones, which suggests clonal expansion. A larger number of public clonotypes was shared among persistent patients (over 2,500) than among newly diagnosed patients (roughly 970). Sequencing and analysis were limited to the TCR beta chain. The study examined only peripheral blood because the primary lesion, thyroid tissue, could not be accessed. Preferential use of TRBV28, TRBJ1-2 and TRBJ2-5 was observed in persistent disease, whereas TRBV20-1 and TRBJ2-1 were favored in newly diagnosed disease.

These data were likewise used in another study, on T cells in Graves' hyperthyroidism and ophthalmopathy. Looking at the second paper: Stable Graves' hyperthyroidism was defined as no progression to ophthalmopathy during 18 months of follow-up. Hyperthyroidism patients were newly diagnosed, had a disease duration of under 2 months, and were aged 18 to 65 years. Patients with uncontrolled infections, other autoimmune diseases, pregnancy or lactation were excluded. Clinical symptoms, serum thyroxine and TRAb, thyroid ultrasound, and orbital computed tomography formed the basis for the diagnoses. For the first round of RT-PCR on the TCR CDR3, the HTBI primer set was used together with the Qiagen OneStep RT-PCR kit. Most expanded thyroid clonotypes (frequency above 0.001) were also detected in blood, suggesting blood repertoires may reflect thyroid immune responses. A 13 V-J signature model separated ophthalmopathy from stable hyperthyroidism, with over 85% sensitivity and 81.08% specificity in cross-validation and 80%/75% in testing. In validation, the model predicted progression to ophthalmopathy with about 71% sensitivity and roughly 75% specificity, a median of around six months before onset. To identify TCR V-J signatures that set the groups apart, the researchers used a discovery cohort of 100 patients, made up of 40 to 45 with Graves' ophthalmopathy and some 55 with stable Graves' hyperthyroidism. Whether ophthalmopathy could be predicted prospectively was tested in an independent validation cohort made up of fewer than 20 hyperthyroidism patients plus 17 patients who later progressed to ophthalmopathy. The 100 discovery patients were randomly split 7:3 into training and test sets. Thyroid tissue and blood T-cell repertoires from six Graves' hyperthyroidism patients were also compared in the study. Following sampling, methimazole starting at 30 mg daily was given to hyperthyroidism patients, and high-dose intravenous methylprednisolone was given to ophthalmopathy patients. A second multiplex PCR round built the libraries, followed by size selection and purification. Libraries were sequenced paired-end with 100 bp reads on an Illumina HiSeq2000. SOAPnuke was used to process the raw data, removing reads that contained adapters or uncalled bases, had a mean Phred below 15, or lacked an exact match to the constant primer or identifier. High-quality paired reads were merged with COPE v1.2.5, and unique nucleotide sequences were defined as clonotypes. MiTCR v1.1 was used to align the clonotypes against IMGT TRBV, TRBD and TRBJ reference segments. Only V-J combinations with frequency above 0.0001, covering 99% to 99.2% of repertoires, were analysed. The TCS score was defined as F50 (clonal expansion) divided by E x V (chaos), with BLOSUM62-based TCRdist calculated between CDR3 peptides within each V-J. Welch's t-statistics and random forest reduced approximately 520 V-J features to 13, which were used in a naive Bayes classifier (R e1071). No statistical method was used to fix the sample size in advance, and group allocation was not hidden from the investigators. The paper describes TCR Vbeta CDR3 sequencing of 120 to 150 peripheral blood samples, made up of roughly 40 ophthalmopathy patients, roughly 75 hyperthyroidism patients and some 17 progressor patients.

This specimen was peripheral blood mononuclear cells (PBMCs), taken at new diagnosis, from a patient treated with antithyroid drugs. Recombination linked TRBV6-2 or TRBV6-3 to TRBJ2-3; the D gene cannot be named for sure. The receptor comes from a young man with Graves disease. Donor details come from another sample of the same person, matched by shared clones. The DNA sequence is TGTGCCAGCAGTGAACTCGCTACGCAGTATTTT. Its product reads: CASSELATQYF.